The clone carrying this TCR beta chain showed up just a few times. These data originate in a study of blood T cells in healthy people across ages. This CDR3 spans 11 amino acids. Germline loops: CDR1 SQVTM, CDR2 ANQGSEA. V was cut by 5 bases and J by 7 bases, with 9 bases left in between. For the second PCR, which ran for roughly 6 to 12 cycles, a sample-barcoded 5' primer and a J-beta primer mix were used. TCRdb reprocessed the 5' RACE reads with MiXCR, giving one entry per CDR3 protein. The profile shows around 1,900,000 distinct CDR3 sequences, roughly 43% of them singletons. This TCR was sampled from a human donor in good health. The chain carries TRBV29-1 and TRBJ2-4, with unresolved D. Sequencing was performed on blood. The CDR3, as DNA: TGCAGCGTTCAACAGAGGAACATTCAGTACTTC. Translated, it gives CSVQQRNIQYF.